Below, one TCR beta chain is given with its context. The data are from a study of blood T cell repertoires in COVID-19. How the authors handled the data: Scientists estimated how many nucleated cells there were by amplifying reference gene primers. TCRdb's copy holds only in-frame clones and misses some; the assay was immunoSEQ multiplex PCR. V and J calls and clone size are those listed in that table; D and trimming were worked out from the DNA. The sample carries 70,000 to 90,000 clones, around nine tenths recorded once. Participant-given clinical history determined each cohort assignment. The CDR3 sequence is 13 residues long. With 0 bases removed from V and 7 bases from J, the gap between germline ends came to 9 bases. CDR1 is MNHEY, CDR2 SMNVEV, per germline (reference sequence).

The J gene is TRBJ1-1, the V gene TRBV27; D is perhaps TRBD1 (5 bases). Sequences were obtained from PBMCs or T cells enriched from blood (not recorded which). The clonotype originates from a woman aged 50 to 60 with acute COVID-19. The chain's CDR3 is CASSLSPGYEAFF. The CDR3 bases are TGTGCCAGCAGTTTATCCCCAGGGTATGAAGCTTTCTTT.